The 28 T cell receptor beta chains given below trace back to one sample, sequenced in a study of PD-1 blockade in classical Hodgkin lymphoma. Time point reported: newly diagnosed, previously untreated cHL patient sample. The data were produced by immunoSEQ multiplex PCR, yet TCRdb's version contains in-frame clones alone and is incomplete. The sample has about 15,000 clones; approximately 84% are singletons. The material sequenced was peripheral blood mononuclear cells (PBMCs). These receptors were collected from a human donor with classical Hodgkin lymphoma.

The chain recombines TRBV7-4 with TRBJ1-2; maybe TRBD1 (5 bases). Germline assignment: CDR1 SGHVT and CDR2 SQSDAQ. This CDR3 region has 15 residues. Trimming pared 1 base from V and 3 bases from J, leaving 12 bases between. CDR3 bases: TGTGCCAGCAGCTTAGATCAGGGATCGGACTATGGCTACACCTTC. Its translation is CASSLDQGSDYGYTF. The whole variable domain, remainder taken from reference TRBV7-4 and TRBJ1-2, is GAGVSQSPRYKVAKRGRDVALRCDSISGHVTLYWYRQTLGQGSEVLTYSQSDAQRDKSGRPSGRFSAERPERSVSTLKIQRTEQGDSAVYLCASSLDQGSDYGYTFGSGTRLTVV.

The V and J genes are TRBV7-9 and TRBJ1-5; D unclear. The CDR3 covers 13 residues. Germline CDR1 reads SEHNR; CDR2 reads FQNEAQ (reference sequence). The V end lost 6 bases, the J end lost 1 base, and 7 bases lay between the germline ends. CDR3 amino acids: CASRSTSNQPQHF. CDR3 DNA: TGTGCCAGCAGATCCACGAGCAATCAGCCCCAGCATTTT.

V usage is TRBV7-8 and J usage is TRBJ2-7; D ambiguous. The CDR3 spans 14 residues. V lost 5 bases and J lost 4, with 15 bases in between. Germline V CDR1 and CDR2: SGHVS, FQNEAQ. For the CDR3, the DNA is TGTGCCAGCAGCCCCGTGGGCCTCGGGTACGAGCAGTACTTC. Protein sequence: CASSPVGLGYEQYF.

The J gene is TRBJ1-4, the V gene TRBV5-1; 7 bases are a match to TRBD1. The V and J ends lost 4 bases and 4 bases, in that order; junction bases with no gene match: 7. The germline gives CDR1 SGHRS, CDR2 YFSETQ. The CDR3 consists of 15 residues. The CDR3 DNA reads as TGCGCCAGCAGCCGGTACGACAGGGATAATGAAAAACTGTTTTTT. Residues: CASSRYDRDNEKLFF.

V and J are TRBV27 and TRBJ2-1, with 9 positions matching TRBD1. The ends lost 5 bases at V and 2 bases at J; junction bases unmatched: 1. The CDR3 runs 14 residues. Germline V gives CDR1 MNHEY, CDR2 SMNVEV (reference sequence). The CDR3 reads CASSRQGAYNEQFF. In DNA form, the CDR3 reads TGTGCCAGCAGTAGACAGGGGGCCTACAATGAGCAGTTCTTC.

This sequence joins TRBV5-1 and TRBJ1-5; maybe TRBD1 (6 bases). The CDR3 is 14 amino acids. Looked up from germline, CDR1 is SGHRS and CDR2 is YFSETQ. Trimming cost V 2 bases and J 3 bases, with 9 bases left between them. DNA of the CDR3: TGCGCCAGCAGCTTTACAGGGCTCAATCAGCCCCAGCATTTT. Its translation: CASSFTGLNQPQHF.

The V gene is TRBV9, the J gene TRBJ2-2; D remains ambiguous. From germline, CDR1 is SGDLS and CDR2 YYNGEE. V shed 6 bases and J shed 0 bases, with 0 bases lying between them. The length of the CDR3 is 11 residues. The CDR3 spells CASTNTGELFF. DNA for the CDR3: TGTGCCAGCACGAACACCGGGGAGCTGTTTTTT.

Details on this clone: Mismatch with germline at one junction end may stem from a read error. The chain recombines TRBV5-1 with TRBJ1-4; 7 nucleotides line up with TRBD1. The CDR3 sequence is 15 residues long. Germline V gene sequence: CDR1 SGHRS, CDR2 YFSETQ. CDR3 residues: CVSSLWEGTDEKLFF. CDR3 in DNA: TGCGTCAGCAGCTTGTGGGAGGGGACAGATGAAAAACTGTTTTTT.

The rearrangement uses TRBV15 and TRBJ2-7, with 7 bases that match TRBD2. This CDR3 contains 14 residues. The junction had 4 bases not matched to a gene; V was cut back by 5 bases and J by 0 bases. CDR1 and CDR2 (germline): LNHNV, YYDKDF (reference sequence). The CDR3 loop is CATSRDYYSYEQYF. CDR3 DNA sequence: TGTGCCACCAGCCGGGACTATTACTCCTACGAGCAGTACTTC.

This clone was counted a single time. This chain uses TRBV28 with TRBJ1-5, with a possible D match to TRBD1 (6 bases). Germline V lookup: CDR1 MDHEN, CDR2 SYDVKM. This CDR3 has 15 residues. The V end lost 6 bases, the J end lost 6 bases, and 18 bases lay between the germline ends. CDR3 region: CASSLTGYLGQPQHF. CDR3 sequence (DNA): TGTGCCAGCAGCCTCACAGGGTATCTCGGTCAGCCCCAGCATTTT. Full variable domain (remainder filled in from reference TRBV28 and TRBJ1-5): DVKVTQSSRYLVKRTGEKVFLECVQDMDHENMFWYRQDPGLGLRLIYFSYDVKMKEKGDIPEGYSVSREKKERFSLILESASTNQTSMYLCASSLTGYLGQPQHFGDGTRLSIL.

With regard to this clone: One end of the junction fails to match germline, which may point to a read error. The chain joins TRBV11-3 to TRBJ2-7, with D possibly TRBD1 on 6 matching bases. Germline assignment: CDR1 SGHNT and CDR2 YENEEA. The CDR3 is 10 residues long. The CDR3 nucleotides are TGTGCCAGCAGCCCTCCCGGGACATCCTTC. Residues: CASSPPGTSF.

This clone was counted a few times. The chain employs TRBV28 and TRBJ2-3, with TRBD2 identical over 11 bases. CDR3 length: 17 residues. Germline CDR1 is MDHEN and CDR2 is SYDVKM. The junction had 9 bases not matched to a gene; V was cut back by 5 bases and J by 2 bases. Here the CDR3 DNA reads TGTGCCAGCAGTACACCCGTGGGACTAGCGGACACAGATACGCAGTATTTT. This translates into CASSTPVGLADTDTQYF.

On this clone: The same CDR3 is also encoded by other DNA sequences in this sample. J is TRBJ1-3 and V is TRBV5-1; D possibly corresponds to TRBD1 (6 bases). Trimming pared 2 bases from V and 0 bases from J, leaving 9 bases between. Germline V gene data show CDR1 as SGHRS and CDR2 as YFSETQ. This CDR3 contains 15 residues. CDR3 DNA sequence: TGCGCCAGCAGCTTACAGGGTCTCTCTGGAAACACCATATATTTT. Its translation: CASSLQGLSGNTIYF.

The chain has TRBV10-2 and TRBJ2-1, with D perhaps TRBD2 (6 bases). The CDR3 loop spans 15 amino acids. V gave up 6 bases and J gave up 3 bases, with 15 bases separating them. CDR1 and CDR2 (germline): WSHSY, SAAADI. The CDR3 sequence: CASSSLLGGYNEQFF. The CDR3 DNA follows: TGCGCCAGCAGCTCCCTCTTGGGGGGCTACAATGAGCAGTTCTTC.

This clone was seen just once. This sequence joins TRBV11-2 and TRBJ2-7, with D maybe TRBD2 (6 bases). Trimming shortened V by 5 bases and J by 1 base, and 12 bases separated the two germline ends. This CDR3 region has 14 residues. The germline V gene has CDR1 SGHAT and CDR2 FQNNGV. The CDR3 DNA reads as TGTGCCAGCAGCGTGGGGGGTGGGTCCTACGAGCAGTACTTC. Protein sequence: CASSVGGGSYEQYF. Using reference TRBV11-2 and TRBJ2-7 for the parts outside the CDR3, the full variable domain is EAGVAQSPRYKIIEKRQSVAFWCNPISGHATLYWYQQILGQGPKLLIQFQNNGVVDDSQLPKDRFSAERLKGVDSTLKIQPAKLEDSAVYLCASSVGGGSYEQYFGPGTRLTVT.

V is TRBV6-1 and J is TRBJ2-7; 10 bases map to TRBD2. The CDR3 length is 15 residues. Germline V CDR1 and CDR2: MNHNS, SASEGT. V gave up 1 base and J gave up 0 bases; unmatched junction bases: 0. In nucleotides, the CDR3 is TGTGCCAGCAGTGAAGGGACTAGCGGCTCCTACGAGCAGTACTTC. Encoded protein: CASSEGTSGSYEQYF.

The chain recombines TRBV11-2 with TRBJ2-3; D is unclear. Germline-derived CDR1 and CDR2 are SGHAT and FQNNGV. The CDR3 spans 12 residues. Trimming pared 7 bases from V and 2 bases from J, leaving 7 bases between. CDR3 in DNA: TGTGCCAGCACCCCATCCACAGATACGCAGTATTTT. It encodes CASTPSTDTQYF.

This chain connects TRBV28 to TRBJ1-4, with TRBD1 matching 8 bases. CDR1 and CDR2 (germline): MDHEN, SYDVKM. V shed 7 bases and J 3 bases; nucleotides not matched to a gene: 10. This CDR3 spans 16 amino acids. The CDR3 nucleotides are TGTGCCAGCACAATCGACAGGGGCAGATCTAATGAAAAACTGTTTTTT. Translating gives CASTIDRGRSNEKLFF.

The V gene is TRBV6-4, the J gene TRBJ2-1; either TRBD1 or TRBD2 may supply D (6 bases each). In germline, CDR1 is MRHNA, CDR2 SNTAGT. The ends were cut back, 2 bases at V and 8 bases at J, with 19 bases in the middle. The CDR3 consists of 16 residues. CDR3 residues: CASSDPVGGRRDEQFF. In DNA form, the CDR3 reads TGTGCCAGCAGTGACCCGGTGGGGGGCCGTAGGGATGAGCAGTTCTTC.

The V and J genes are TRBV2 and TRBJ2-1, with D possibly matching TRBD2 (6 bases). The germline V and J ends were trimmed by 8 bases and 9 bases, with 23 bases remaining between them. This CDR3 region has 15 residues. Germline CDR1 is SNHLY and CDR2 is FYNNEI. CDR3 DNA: TGTGCCAGCCTCTTAGGGGAGGCGACGGGTATTGAGCAGTTCTTC. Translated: CASLLGEATGIEQFF.

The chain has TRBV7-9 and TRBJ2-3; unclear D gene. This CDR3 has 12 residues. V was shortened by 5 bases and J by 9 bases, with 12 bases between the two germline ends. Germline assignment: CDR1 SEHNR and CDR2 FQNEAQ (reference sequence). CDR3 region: CASSPHQSTQYF. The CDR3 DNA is TGTGCCAGCAGCCCCCATCAATCGACGCAGTATTTT. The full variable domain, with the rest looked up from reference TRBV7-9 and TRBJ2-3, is DTGVSQNPRHKITKRGQNVTFRCDPISEHNRLYWYRQTLGQGPEFLTYFQNEAQLEKSRLLSDRFSAERPKGSFSTLEIQRTEQGDSAMYLCASSPHQSTQYFGPGTRLTVL.

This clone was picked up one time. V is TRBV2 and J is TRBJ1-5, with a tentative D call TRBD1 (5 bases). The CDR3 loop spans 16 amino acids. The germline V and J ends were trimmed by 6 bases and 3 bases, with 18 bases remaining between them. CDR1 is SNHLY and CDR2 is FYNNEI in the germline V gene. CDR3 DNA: TGTGCCAGCAGGGACCTGACAGCTGCTTCCAATCAGCCCCAGCATTTT. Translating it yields CASRDLTAASNQPQHF.

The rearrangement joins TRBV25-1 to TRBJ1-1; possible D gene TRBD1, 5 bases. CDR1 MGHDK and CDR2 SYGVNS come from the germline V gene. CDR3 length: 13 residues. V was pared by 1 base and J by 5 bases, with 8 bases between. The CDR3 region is CASSESGGTEAFF. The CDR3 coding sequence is TGTGCCAGCAGTGAATCGGGGGGGACTGAAGCTTTCTTT.

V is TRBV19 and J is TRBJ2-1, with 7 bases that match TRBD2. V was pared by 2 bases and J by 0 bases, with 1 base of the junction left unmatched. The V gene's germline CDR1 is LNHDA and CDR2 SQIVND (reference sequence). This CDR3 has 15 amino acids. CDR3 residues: CASSIPSGSYNEQFF. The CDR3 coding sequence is TGTGCCAGTAGTATACCTAGCGGCTCCTACAATGAGCAGTTCTTC.

The CDR3 loop reads CASSEYRNTEAFF. The CDR3 nucleotides read TGTGCCAGCAGTGAGTACAGGAACACTGAAGCTTTCTTT. The chain employs TRBV2 and TRBJ1-1; D not certain. CDR3 length: 13 residues. The germline V gene encodes CDR1 SNHLY and CDR2 FYNNEI. With 3 bases removed from V and 1 base from J, the gap between germline ends came to 6 bases.

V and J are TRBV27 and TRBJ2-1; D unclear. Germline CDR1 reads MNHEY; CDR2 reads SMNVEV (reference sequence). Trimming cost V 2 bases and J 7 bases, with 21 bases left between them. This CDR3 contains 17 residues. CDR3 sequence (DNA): TGTGCCAGCAGTTTACTCCTTGTAGGGCGCGAAAAGAATGAGCAGTTCTTC. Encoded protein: CASSLLLVGREKNEQFF.

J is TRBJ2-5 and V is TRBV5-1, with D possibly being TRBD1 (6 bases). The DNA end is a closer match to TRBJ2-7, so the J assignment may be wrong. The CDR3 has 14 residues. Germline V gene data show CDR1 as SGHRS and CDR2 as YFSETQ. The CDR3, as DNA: TGCGCCAGCAGGGTCCAACAGGGCCCCTACGAGCAGTACTTC. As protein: CASRVQQGPYEQYF.

The CDR3 sequence is CATASPRSNQPQHF. CDR3 nucleotide sequence: TGTGCCACCGCCTCGCCTCGGAGCAATCAGCCCCAGCATTTT. V and J are TRBV19 and TRBJ1-5; unclear D gene. Per germline, CDR1 LNHDA and CDR2 SQIVND (reference sequence). This CDR3 comprises 14 residues. V dropped 10 bases and J dropped 1 base, with 14 bases sitting between them.